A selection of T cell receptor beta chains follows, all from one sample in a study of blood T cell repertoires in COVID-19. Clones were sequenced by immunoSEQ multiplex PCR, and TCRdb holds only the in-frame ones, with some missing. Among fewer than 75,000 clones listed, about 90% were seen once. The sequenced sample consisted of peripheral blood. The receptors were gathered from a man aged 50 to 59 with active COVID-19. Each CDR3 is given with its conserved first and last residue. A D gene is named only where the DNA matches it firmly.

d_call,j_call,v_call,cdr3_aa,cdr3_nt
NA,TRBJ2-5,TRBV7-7,CASSREGGARETQYF,TGTGCCAGCAGCCGCGAAGGGGGGGCGCGGGAGACCCAGTACTTC
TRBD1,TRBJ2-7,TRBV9,CASSISDRGYEQYF,TGTGCCAGCAGCATTTCCGACAGGGGCTACGAGCAGTACTTC
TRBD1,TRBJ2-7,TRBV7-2,CASSPTGGRREQYF,TGTGCCAGCAGCCCGACAGGGGGAAGGCGCGAGCAGTACTTC
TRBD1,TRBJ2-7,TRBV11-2,CASSFYRDSYEQYF,TGTGCCAGCAGCTTTTACCGGGACAGCTACGAGCAGTACTTC
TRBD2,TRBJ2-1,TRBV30,CAWSRSGVYNEQFF,TGTGCCTGGAGTCGGAGCGGGGTCTACAATGAGCAGTTCTTC
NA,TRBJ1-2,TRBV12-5,CASGLVPRAIANYGYTF,TGTGCTAGTGGTTTGGTACCGAGGGCTATAGCTAACTATGGCTACACCTTC
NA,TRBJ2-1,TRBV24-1,CATSRGSEQFF,TGTGCCACCTCGCGCGGATCTGAGCAGTTCTTC
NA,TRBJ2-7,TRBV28,CASSLGGPPEQYF,TGTGCCAGCAGTTTAGGGGGCCCCCCCGAGCAGTACTTC
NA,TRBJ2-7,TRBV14,CASRSSSSSYEQYF,TGTGCCAGCCGATCCTCCTCCAGCTCCTACGAGCAGTACTTC
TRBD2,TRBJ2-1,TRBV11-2,CASSLLLAYNEQFF,TGTGCCAGCAGCCTTTTACTAGCGTACAATGAGCAGTTCTTC
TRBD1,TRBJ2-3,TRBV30,CAWSGDRGTDTQYF,TGTGCCTGGAGCGGGGACAGGGGCACAGATACGCAGTATTTT
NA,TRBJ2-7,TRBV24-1,CATSDLDGYEQYF,TGTGCCACCAGTGATTTAGACGGGTACGAGCAGTACTTC
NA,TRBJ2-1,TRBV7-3,CASSPSEGGGAYNEQFF,TGTGCCAGCAGCCCCTCCGAAGGGGGCGGGGCCTACAATGAGCAGTTCTTC
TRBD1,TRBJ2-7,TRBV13,CASSYDRESYEQYF,TGTGCCAGCAGCTACGACAGGGAGTCCTACGAGCAGTACTTC
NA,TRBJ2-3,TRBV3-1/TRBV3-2,CASSQGWQATDTQYF,TGTGCCAGCAGCCAAGGTTGGCAGGCCACAGATACGCAGTATTTT
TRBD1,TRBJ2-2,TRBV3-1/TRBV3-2,CASRIQGAGGELFF,TGTGCCAGCAGAATACAGGGGGCCGGCGGGGAGCTGTTTTTT
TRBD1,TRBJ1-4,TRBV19,CASRKTGSNEKLFF,TGTGCCAGTAGGAAGACAGGGAGTAATGAAAAACTGTTTTTT